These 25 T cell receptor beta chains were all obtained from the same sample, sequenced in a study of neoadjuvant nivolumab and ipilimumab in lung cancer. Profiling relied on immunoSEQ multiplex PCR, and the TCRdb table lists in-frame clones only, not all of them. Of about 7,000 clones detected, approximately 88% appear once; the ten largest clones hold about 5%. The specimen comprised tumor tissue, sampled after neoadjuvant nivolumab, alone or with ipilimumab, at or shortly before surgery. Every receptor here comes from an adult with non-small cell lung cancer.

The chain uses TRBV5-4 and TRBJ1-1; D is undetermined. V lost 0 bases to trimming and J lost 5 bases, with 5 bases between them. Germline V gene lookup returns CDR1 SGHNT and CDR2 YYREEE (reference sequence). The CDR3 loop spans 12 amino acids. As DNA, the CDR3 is TGTGCCAGCAGCTTGGTTCCTACTGAAGCTTTCTTT. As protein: CASSLVPTEAFF.

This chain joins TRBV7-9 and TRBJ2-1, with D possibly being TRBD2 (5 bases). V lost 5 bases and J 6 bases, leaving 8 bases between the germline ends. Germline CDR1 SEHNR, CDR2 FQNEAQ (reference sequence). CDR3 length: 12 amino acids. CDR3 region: CASSPGINEQFF. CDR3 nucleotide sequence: TGTGCCAGCAGCCCCGGGATCAATGAGCAGTTCTTC. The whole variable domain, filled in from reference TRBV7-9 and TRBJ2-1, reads DTGVSQNPRHKITKRGQNVTFRCDPISEHNRLYWYRQTLGQGPEFLTYFQNEAQLEKSRLLSDRFSAERPKGSFSTLEIQRTEQGDSAMYLCASSPGINEQFFGPGTRLTVL.

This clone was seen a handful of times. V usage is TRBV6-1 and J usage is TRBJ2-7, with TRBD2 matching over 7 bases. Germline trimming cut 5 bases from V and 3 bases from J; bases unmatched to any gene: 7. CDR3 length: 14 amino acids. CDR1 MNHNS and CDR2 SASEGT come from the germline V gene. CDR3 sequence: CASSSGGFSYEQYF. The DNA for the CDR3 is TGTGCCAGCAGTTCCGGGGGGTTTAGCTACGAGCAGTACTTC.

The CDR3 reads CASSLELAPSSYEQYF. The CDR3 nucleotides are TGCGCCAGCAGCTTGGAATTGGCACCCAGCTCCTACGAGCAGTACTTC. This sequence joins TRBV5-1 and TRBJ2-7; D remains ambiguous. From germline, CDR1 is SGHRS and CDR2 YFSETQ. The CDR3 consists of 16 residues. V was shortened by 0 bases and J by 0 bases, with 13 bases between the two germline ends. Variable domain in full (rest from reference TRBV5-1 and TRBJ2-7): KAGVTQTPRYLIKTRGQQVTLSCSPISGHRSVSWYQQTPGQGLQFLFEYFSETQRNKGNFPGRFSGRQFSNSRSEMNVSTLELGDSALYLCASSLELAPSSYEQYFGPGTRLTVT.

CDR3 sequence (DNA): TGCGCCAGCAGTGAAGGGGGGTCCGGGGAGCTGTTTTTT. It is translated as CASSEGGSGELFF. The chain has TRBV10-1 and TRBJ2-2, with D possibly called TRBD1 or TRBD2 (6 bases each). The V and J ends lost 3 bases and 6 bases respectively, with 8 bases between them. The germline CDR1 and CDR2 sequences are WNHNN and SYGVQD (reference sequence). This CDR3 contains 13 residues.

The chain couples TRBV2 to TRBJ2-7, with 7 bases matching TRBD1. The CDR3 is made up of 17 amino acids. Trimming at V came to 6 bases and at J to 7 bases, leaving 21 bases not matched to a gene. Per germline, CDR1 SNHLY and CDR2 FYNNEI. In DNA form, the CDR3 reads TGTGCCAGCAGCGTCCCCTTTACCGGGACAGACCTCCTAGAGCAGTACTTC. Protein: CASSVPFTGTDLLEQYF.

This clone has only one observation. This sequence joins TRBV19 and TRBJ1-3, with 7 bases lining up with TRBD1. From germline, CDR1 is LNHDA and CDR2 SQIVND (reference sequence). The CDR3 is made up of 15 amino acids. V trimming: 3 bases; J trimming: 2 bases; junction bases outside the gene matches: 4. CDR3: CASSMLGTAGNTIYF. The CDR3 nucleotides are TGTGCCAGTAGTATGCTGGGGACAGCTGGAAACACCATATATTTT.

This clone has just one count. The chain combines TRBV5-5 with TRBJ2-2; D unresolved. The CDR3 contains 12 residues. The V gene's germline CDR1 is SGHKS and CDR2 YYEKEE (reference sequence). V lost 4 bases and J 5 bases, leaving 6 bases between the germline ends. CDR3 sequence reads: CASSPVTGELFF. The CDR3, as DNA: TGTGCCAGCAGCCCCGTAACCGGGGAGCTGTTTTTT.

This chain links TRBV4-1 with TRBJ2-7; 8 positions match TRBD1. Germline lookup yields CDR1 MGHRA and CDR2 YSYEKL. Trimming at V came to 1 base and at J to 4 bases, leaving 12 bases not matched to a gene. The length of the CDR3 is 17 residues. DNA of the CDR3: TGCGCCAGCAGCCAAGGCCTCGGACAGGGCGTTCAATACGAGCAGTACTTC. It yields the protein CASSQGLGQGVQYEQYF.

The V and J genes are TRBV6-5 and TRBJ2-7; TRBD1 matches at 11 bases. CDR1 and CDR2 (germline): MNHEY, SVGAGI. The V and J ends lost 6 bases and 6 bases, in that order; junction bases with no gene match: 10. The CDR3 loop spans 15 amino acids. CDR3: CASRGPGTGGGEQYF. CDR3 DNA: TGTGCCAGCAGGGGGCCCGGGACAGGGGGAGGCGAGCAGTACTTC.

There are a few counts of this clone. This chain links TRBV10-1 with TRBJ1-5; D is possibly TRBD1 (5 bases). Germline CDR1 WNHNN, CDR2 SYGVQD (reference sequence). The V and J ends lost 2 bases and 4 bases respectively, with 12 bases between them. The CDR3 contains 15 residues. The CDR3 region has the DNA TGCGCCAGCAGTGAGGGATTGGGGACGAATCAGCCCCAGCATTTT. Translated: CASSEGLGTNQPQHF.

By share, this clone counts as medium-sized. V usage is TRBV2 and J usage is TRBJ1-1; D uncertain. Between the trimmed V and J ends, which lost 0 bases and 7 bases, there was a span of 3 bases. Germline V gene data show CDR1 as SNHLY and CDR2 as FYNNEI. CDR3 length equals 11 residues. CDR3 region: CASSEALEAFF. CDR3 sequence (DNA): TGTGCCAGCAGTGAAGCCCTTGAAGCTTTCTTT.

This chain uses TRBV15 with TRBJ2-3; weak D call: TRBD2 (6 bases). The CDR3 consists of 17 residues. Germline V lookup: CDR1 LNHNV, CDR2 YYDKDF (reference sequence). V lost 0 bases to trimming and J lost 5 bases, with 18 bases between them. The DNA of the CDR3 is TGTGCCACCAGCAGAGATTCAGGCGGGGTTCAAGGAGATACGCAGTATTTT. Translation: CATSRDSGGVQGDTQYF. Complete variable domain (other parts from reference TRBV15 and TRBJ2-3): DAMVIQNPRYQVTQFGKPVTLSCSQTLNHNVMYWYQQKSSQAPKLLFHYYDKDFNNEADTPDNFQSRRPNTSFCFLDIRSPGLGDTAMYLCATSRDSGGVQGDTQYFGPGTRLTVL.

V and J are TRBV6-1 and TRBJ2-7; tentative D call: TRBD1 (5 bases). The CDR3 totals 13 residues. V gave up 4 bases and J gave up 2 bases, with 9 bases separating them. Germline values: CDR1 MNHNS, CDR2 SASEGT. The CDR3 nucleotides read TGTGCCAGCAGTGGAAGGGGCCCCTACGAGCAGTACTTC. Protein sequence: CASSGRGPYEQYF.

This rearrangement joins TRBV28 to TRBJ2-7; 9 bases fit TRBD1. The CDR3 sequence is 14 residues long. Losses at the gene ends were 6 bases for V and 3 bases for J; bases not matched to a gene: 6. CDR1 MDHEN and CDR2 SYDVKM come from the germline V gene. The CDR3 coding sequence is TGTGCCAGCAGGCGGGACAGGGTAAGCTACGAGCAGTACTTC. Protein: CASRRDRVSYEQYF.

CDR3 amino acids: CASSWGQGRNYGYTF. CDR3 coding DNA: TGCGCCAGCAGCTGGGGACAGGGGCGGAACTATGGCTACACCTTC. V gene TRBV5-1 combines with J gene TRBJ1-2, with 10 bases fitting TRBD1. J gave up 2 bases and V 3 bases, and 4 bases lay outside the gene matches. This CDR3 is built from 15 residues. The V gene's germline CDR1 is SGHRS and CDR2 YFSETQ.

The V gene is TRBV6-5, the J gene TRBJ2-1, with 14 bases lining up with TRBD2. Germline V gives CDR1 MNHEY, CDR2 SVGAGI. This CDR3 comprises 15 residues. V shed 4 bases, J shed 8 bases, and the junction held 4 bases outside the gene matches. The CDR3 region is CASSSGLAGADEQFF. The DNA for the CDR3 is TGTGCCAGCAGTTCGGGACTAGCGGGGGCGGATGAGCAGTTCTTC.

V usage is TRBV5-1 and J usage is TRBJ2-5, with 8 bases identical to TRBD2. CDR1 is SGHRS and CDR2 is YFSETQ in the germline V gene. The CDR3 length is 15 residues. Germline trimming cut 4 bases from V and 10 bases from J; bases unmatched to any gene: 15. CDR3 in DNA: TGCGCCAGCAGCATGACTAGCGCCGGGGGAAGTGGCCAGTACTTC. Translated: CASSMTSAGGSGQYF.

The chain's CDR3 is CATRLGMNTEAFF. The CDR3 DNA reads TGTGCCACCAGACTGGGAATGAACACTGAAGCTTTCTTT. The chain joins TRBV6-1 to TRBJ1-1; no reliable D call. Germline V gives CDR1 MNHNS, CDR2 SASEGT. Trimming shortened V by 10 bases and J by 0 bases, and 12 bases separated the two germline ends. There are 13 residues in the CDR3.

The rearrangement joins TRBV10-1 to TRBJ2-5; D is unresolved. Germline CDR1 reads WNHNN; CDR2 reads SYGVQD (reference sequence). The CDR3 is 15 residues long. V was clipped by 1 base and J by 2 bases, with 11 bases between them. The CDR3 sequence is CASSEFGRSQETQYF. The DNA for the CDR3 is TGCGCCAGCAGTGAGTTTGGACGGTCTCAAGAGACCCAGTACTTC.

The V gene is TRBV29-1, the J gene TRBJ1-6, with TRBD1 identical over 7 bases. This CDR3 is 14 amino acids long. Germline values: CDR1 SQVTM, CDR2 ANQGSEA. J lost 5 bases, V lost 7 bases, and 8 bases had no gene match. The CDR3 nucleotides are TGCAGCGCTAGACAAACAGGGGATAATTCACCCCTCCACTTT. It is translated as CSARQTGDNSPLHF.

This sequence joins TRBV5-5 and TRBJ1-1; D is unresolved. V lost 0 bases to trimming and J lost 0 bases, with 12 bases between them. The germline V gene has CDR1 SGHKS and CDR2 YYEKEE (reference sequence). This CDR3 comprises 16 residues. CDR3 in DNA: TGTGCCAGCAGCTTGGAAGCCTCCCGGGTGAACACTGAAGCTTTCTTT. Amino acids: CASSLEASRVNTEAFF.

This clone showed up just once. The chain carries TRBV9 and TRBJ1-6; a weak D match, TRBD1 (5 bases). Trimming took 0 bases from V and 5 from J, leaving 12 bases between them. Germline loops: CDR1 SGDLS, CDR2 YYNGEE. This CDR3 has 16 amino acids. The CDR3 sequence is CASSVAADSDNSPLHF. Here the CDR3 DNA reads TGTGCCAGCAGCGTAGCTGCCGACAGCGATAATTCACCCCTCCACTTT.

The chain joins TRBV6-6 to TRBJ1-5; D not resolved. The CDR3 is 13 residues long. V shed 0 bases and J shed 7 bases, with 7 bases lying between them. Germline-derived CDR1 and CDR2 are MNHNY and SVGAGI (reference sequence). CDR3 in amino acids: CASSYSKEQPQHF. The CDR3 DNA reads TGTGCCAGCAGTTACTCGAAGGAGCAGCCCCAGCATTTT.

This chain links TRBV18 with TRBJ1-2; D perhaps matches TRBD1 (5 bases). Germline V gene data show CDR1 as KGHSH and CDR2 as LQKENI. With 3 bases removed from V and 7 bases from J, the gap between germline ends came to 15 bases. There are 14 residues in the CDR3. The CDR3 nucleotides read TGTGCCAGCTCACCGGAGACCGGGACGGGTGGCTACACCTTC. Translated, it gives CASSPETGTGGYTF.